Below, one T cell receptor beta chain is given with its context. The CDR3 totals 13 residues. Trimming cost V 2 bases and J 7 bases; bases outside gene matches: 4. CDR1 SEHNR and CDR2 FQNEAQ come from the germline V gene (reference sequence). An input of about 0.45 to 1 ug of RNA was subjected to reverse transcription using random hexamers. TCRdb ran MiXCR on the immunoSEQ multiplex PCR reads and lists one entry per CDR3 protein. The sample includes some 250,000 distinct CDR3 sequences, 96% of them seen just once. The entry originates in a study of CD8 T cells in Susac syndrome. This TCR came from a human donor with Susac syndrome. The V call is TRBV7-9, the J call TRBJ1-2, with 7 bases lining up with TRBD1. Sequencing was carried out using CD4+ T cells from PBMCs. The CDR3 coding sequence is TGTGCCAGCAGCTTATCAGGGGGATTTGGCTACACCTTC. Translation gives CASSLSGGFGYTF.